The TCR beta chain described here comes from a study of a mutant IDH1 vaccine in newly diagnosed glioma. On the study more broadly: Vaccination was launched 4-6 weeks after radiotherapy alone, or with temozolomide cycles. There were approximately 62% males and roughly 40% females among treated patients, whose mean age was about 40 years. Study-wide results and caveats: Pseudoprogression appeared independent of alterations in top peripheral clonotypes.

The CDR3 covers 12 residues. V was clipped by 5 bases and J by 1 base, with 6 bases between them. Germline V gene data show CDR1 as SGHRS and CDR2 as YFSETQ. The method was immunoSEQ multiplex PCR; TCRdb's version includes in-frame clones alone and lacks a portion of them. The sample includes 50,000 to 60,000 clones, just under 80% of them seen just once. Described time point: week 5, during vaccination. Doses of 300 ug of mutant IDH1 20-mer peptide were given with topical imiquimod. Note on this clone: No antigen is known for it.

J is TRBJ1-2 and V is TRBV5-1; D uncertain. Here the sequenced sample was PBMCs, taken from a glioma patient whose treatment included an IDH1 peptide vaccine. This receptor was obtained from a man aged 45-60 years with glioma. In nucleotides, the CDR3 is TGCGCCAGCAGACCCCTTAACTATGGCTACACCTTC. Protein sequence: CASRPLNYGYTF.